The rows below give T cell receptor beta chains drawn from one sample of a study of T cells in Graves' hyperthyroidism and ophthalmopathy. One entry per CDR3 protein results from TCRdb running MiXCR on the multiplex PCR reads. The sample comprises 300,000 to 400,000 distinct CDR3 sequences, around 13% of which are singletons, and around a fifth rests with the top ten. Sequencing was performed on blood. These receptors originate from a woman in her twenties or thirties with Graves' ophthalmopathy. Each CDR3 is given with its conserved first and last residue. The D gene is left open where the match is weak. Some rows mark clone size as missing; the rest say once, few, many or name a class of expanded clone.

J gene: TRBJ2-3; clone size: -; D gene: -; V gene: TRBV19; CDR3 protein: CASSIGTASTDTQYF; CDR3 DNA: TGTGCCAGTAGTATTGGGACGGCTAGCACAGATACGCAGTATTTT
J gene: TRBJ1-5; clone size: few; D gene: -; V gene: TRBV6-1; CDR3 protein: CASSSGISNQPQHF; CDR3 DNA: TGTGCCAGCAGTTCCGGGATAAGCAATCAGCCCCAGCATTTT
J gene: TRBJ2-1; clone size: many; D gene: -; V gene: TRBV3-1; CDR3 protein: CASSQDQGRNEQFF; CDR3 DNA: TGTGCCAGCAGCCAAGATCAGGGCAGAAATGAGCAGTTCTTC
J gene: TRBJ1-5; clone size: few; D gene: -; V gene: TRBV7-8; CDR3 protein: CASSLFVSGPSEPQHF; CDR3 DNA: TGTGCCAGCAGCTTATTCGTTTCAGGTCCTTCGGAGCCCCAGCATTTT
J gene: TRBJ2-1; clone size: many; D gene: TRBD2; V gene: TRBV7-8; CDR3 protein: CASSPPLGLSFYNEQFF; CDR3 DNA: TGTGCCAGCAGTCCCCCCTTGGGACTATCCTTTTACAATGAGCAGTTCTTC
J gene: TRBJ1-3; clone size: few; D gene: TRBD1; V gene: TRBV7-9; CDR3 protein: CASSSTGISGNTIYF; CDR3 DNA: TGTGCCAGCAGCTCGACAGGGATCTCTGGAAACACCATATATTTT
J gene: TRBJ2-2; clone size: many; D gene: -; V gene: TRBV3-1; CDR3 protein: CASSQGAGGYGELFF; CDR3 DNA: TGTGCCAGCAGCCAAGGTGCAGGAGGATACGGGGAGCTGTTTTTT
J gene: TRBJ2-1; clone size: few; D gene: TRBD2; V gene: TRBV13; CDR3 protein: CASSLRGGYNEQFF; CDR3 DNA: TGTGCCAGCAGCTTACGCGGGGGATACAATGAGCAGTTCTTC
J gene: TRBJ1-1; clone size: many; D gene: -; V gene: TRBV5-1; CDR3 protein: CASSLVAGGNTEAFF; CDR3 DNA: TGCGCCAGCAGCTTGGTGGCCGGGGGGAACACTGAAGCTTTCTTT
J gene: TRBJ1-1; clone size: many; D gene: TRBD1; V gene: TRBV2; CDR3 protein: CASSGQGWNTEAFF; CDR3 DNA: TGTGCCAGCAGTGGACAGGGGTGGAACACTGAAGCTTTCTTT
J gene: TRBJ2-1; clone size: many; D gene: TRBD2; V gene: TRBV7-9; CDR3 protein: CASQDQERGGTYNEQFF; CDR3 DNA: TGTGCCAGCCAGGATCAAGAGCGGGGGGGCACCTACAATGAGCAGTTCTTC